These 22 T cell receptor beta chains came from one sample sequenced in a study of tumor and adjacent non-tumor tissue in lung cancer. TCRbeta libraries were built with three rounds of nested PCR, modified from ARM-PCR. MiXCR was run by TCRdb on the multiplex PCR reads, yielding one entry per CDR3 protein. This sample carries 75,000 to 95,000 distinct CDR3 sequences, 72% of them seen once, and the ten largest clones take roughly 9%. No cell sorting was done before RNA was extracted from the tissue. What was sequenced was lung tumor tissue. The receptors derive from a woman aged 40-49 years with non-small cell lung cancer.

As to this clonotype: Since a much larger clone is just one base distant, this may be a read error. J is TRBJ2-7 and V is TRBV5-4; TRBD2 matches at 11 bases. Germline CDR1 and CDR2: SGHNT and YYREEE (reference sequence). The V gene end was trimmed by 5 bases and the J gene end by 4 bases; junction bases not matched to a gene: 11. The CDR3 is 16 residues long. CDR3 loop: CASSSGLAEEGYEQYF. CDR3 bases: TGTGCCAGCAGTTCGGGACTAGCGGAAGAGGGTTACGAGCAGTACTTC.

As to this clonotype: At one of its ends the junction is not consistent with the germline gene, which may arise from a read error. The CDR3, as DNA: TGTGCCAGCAAGTCAGGGGGCAATCAGTCCCAGCGTTTT. Translation: CASKSGGNQSQRF. The chain carries TRBV6-5 and TRBJ1-5; TRBD1 aligns across 8 bases. This CDR3 region has 13 residues. The germline V gene has CDR1 MNHEY and CDR2 SVGAGI.

The chain is built from TRBV6-1 and TRBJ2-2; D gene ambiguous. Trimming took 5 bases from V and 8 from J, leaving 18 bases between them. The CDR3 spans 15 residues. Looked up from germline, CDR1 is MNHNS and CDR2 is SASEGT. CDR3 in amino acids: CASSPAKAHTGELFF. DNA for the CDR3: TGTGCCAGCAGTCCAGCCAAGGCCCATACTGGGGAGCTGTTTTTT.

About this clonotype itself: A much larger clone sits a single nucleotide away, making a read error possible. The chain joins TRBV28 to TRBJ2-1, with TRBD2 identical over 15 bases. CDR1 is MDHEN, CDR2 SYDVKM, per germline. The CDR3 spans 14 residues. The DNA of the CDR3 is TGTGCCAGCAGTAGGGGACTAGCGGGAGGTGAGCAGCTCTTC. Protein product: CASSRGLAGGEQLF.

In the case of this clonotype: An end of the junction does not agree with germline; a read error may underlie this. The chain links TRBV11-1 to TRBJ1-1; D uncertain. Germline assignment: CDR1 SGHAT and CDR2 FQDESV (reference sequence). This CDR3 has 11 amino acids. CDR3 nucleotide sequence: TGTGCCATCAGCTCGGACACTGAAGCTTTCTTT. Translated: CAISSDTEAFF.

This clonotype was observed at least ten times. The gene calls are TRBV5-1 and TRBJ2-1, with TRBD2 identical over 7 bases. CDR1 is SGHRS, CDR2 YFSETQ, per germline. This CDR3 has 14 amino acids. The V segment lost 6 bases and the J segment 7 bases; nucleotides outside the gene matches: 10. CDR3 amino acids: CASNLLVSGNEQFF. In DNA, the CDR3 is TGCGCCAGCAACTTACTAGTTAGCGGGAATGAGCAGTTCTTC. Supplemented by reference TRBV5-1 and TRBJ2-1, the full variable domain reads KAGVTQTPRYLIKTRGQQVTLSCSPISGHRSVSWYQQTPGQGLQFLFEYFSETQRNKGNFPGRFSGRQFSNSRSEMNVSTLELGDSALYLCASNLLVSGNEQFFGPGTRLTVL.

About this clonotype itself: An end of the junction differs from the germline gene, which may be a read error. The chain recombines TRBV29-1 with TRBJ2-7; 7 bases line up with TRBD1. Per the germline V gene, CDR1 is SQVTM and CDR2 is ANQGSEA. CDR3 length: 11 residues. The CDR3 is CNVDRQGEQYF. The CDR3 region has the DNA TGCAACGTTGACAGACAGGGCGAGCAGTACTTC.

The chain carries TRBV20-1 and TRBJ1-5; no reliable D call. The CDR3 has 14 amino acids. V shed 0 bases and J shed 8 bases, with 14 bases lying between them. Looked up from germline, CDR1 is DFQATT and CDR2 is SNEGSKA (reference sequence). The CDR3 loop reads CSARELGEREPQHF. CDR3 bases: TGCAGTGCTAGAGAACTTGGGGAACGGGAGCCCCAGCATTTT.

The CDR3 reads CSARGDSGETDTQYF. CDR3 bases: TGCAGTGCTAGAGGGGATAGCGGGGAAACAGATACGCAGTATTTT. V and J are TRBV20-1 and TRBJ2-3; 8 bases line up with TRBD2. The V segment lost 1 base and the J segment 3 bases; nucleotides outside the gene matches: 6. Germline V lookup: CDR1 DFQATT, CDR2 SNEGSKA (reference sequence). The CDR3 is made up of 15 amino acids.

About this clonotype itself: This could be a read error, since a much larger clone is one nucleotide away. The genes are TRBV20-1 and TRBJ1-2; D is undetermined. The CDR3 length is 12 residues. V lost 6 bases, J lost 8 bases, and 16 bases lay in between. CDR1 and CDR2 from the germline V gene are DFQATT and SNEGSKA (reference sequence). CDR3 sequence (DNA): TGCAGTGCCAACAGCGGAATCAAGGGCTACACCTTC. Its protein product is CSANSGIKGYTF.

This chain joins TRBV29-1 and TRBJ2-1, with TRBD2 identical over 10 bases. This CDR3 is 16 amino acids long. In germline, CDR1 is SQVTM, CDR2 ANQGSEA. With V trimmed by 7 bases and J by 10 bases, 19 bases remained unmatched. The CDR3: CSAYLGGLARAMEQFF. The DNA of the CDR3 is TGCAGCGCTTATTTAGGGGGACTAGCGAGAGCGATGGAGCAGTTCTTC.

Points on this clonotype: Relative to the germline gene, one junction end is altered; a read error may explain this. V and J are TRBV6-1 and TRBJ2-1, with 13 bases lining up with TRBD2. Germline V CDR1 and CDR2: MNHNS, SASEGT. The CDR3 has 19 amino acids. The CDR3 region has the DNA TGTACCAGCAGTAAATGGACTAGCGGGAGATTGGGCTCCTACAATGAGCAGTTCTTC. Residues: CTSSKWTSGRLGSYNEQFF.

Details on this clonotype: The junction departs from germline at one end; a sequencing error may be responsible. V usage is TRBV11-2 and J usage is TRBJ2-7, with a weak D call TRBD2 (5 bases). The CDR3 covers 15 residues. CDR1 and CDR2 (germline): SGHAT, FQNNGV. This CDR3 is CASSLDPRRSYGQYF. Written as DNA, the CDR3 is TGTGCCAGCAGCTTAGATCCCCGGAGGTCATACGGGCAGTACTTC.

As regards this clonotype: A junction end diverges from the germline sequence, so it may reflect a read error. V is TRBV12-3 or TRBV12-4 and J is TRBJ1-1, with unresolved D. This CDR3 has 15 amino acids. CDR3 sequence: CARSLGGGVNTEAFF. CDR3 in DNA: TGTGCCAGAAGTTTGGGTGGCGGAGTGAACACTGAAGCTTTCTTT.

V is TRBV29-1 and J is TRBJ2-1, with a possible D match to TRBD2 (5 bases). This CDR3 has 17 residues. CDR1 is SQVTM, CDR2 ANQGSEA, per germline. Trimming removed 2 bases at V and 7 bases at J, with 24 bases between. The CDR3 reads CSVEPTHRQGGRNEQFF. CDR3 in DNA: TGCAGCGTTGAACCAACCCACCGCCAAGGAGGTAGAAATGAGCAGTTCTTC.

On this clonotype: Just one base apart from a much larger clone, this may be a read error. The V gene is TRBV30, the J gene TRBJ2-3; 8 nucleotides line up with TRBD2. The V segment lost 2 bases and the J segment 1 base; nucleotides outside the gene matches: 5. Looked up from germline, CDR1 is GTSNPN and CDR2 is SVGIG (reference sequence). This CDR3 spans 15 amino acids. The CDR3 loop reads CAWSTSGGGTDTQYF. CDR3 DNA: TGTGCCTGGAGTACTAGCGGCGGAGGCACAGATACGCAGTATTTT. The variable domain in full, with the rest retrieved from reference TRBV30 and TRBJ2-3, is SQTIHQWPATLVQPVGSPLSLECTVEGTSNPNLYWYRQAAGRGLQLLFYSVGIGQISSEVPQNLSASRPQDRQFILSSKKLLLSDSGFYLCAWSTSGGGTDTQYFGPGTRLTVL.

The rearrangement links TRBV20-1 to TRBJ2-5, with TRBD2 matching over 10 bases. There are 13 residues in the CDR3. Germline V gene lookup returns CDR1 DFQATT and CDR2 SNEGSKA (reference sequence). In DNA form, the CDR3 reads TGCAATGTCCCCACTAGCGGGACGGGGACCCAGTACTTC. Its protein product is CNVPTSGTGTQYF.

In its sample, this clonotype was seen a few times. The rearrangement links TRBV10-1 to TRBJ2-2, with D uncertain. This CDR3 has 14 amino acids. Trimming shortened V by 2 bases and J by 7 bases, and 11 bases separated the two germline ends. The V gene's germline CDR1 is WNHNN and CDR2 SYGVQD (reference sequence). CDR3 in DNA: TGCGCCAGCAGTGAGAGGGTTGAAATCGGGGAGCTGTTTTTT. Amino acid sequence: CASSERVEIGELFF.

A note on this clonotype: A read error may account for a junction end that differs from germline. V and J are TRBV12-3 or TRBV12-4 and TRBJ2-5; the D gene is possibly TRBD2 (7 bases). This CDR3 is built from 16 residues. This chain's CDR3 is CASSLLEGGYQETQYF. CDR3 nucleotide sequence: TGTGCCAGCAGTTTACTAGAGGGGGGGTACCAAGAGACCCAGTATTTC.

Points on this clonotype: The CDR3 ends on some other residue instead of the conserved phenylalanine or tryptophan, so this is likely a read error. This chain uses TRBV29-1 with TRBJ2-5; D may be TRBD2 (5 bases). V lost 7 bases, J lost 7 bases, and 13 bases lay in between. The CDR3 loop spans 11 amino acids. Germline V gene sequence: CDR1 SQVTM, CDR2 ANQGSEA. CDR3 residues: CSGEQEATQYL. The DNA for the CDR3 is TGCAGCGGAGAGCAGGAGGCGACCCAGTACCTC.

In its sample, this clonotype was seen once. The junction shows a germline mismatch at one end, possibly a read error. The chain uses TRBV20-1 and TRBJ1-1; 8 bases match TRBD1. The CDR3 is made up of 12 amino acids. From germline, CDR1 is DFQATT and CDR2 SNEGSKA (reference sequence). Here the CDR3 DNA reads TGCAGTGCTAGGACAGGGGCCGCTGAGGCTTTCTTT. Translation: CSARTGAAEAFF.

Points on this clonotype: The conserved phenylalanine or tryptophan is not found at the CDR3 terminus, so this likely reflects a read error. Because the CDR3's place on the DNA is in doubt, the DNA is left out and the CDR3 is given as listed by TCRdb. The chain is built from TRBV11-2 and TRBJ2-3; TRBD1 reflects the table's D call only, with no check against the DNA. The CDR3 region is 14 residues in length, termini included. Germline V gives CDR1 SGHAT, CDR2 FQNNGV. CDR3 sequence: CASSRTGTDSMQYL.